This TCR beta chain was observed in a study of T cells in Graves' hyperthyroidism and ophthalmopathy. Regarding the study as a whole: Blood also held most thyroid clonotypes expanded beyond 0.001.

The CDR3 has 15 amino acids. Germline lookup yields CDR1 SGHTA and CDR2 FQGNSA. With 3 bases clipped from V and 5 bases from J, the junction kept 9 bases outside the gene matches. Template material for amplifying TCR beta CDR3 regions consisted of RNA transcripts. The HTBI set primed first-round TCR CDR3 RT-PCR. From the multiplex PCR reads, TCRdb called clonotypes with MiXCR, one entry per CDR3 protein. This table holds 400,000 to 600,000 distinct CDR3 sequences, roughly 20% found once. The table lists this clonotype with many counts. Its antigen remains unknown. Patients aged 18 to 65 had newly diagnosed hyperthyroidism that had lasted under 2 months. Patients were excluded because of uncontrolled infection, other autoimmune disease, pregnancy or lactation.

This sequence joins TRBV7-2 and TRBJ2-5, with TRBD2 identical over 7 bases. The clonotype comes from a man younger than 30 with Graves' hyperthyroidism. Source material: blood. Here the CDR3 reads CASSFTTSWAETQYF. The CDR3 nucleotides are TGTGCCAGCAGCTTTACGACTAGCTGGGCGGAGACCCAGTACTTC.